The entry that follows covers one TCR beta chain sequence. Its antigen is still unknown. No base qualities exist here, and no much larger clone lies one base off it. CDR1 SGDLS and CDR2 YYNGEE were looked up in the germline V gene. Relative to germline, V is missing 5 bases and J is missing 7 bases, with 9 bases of the junction outside any gene match. From its cysteine to its phenylalanine, the CDR3 spans 15 amino acids. Solely the CDR3 DNA is kept, with 45 bases framed from the first base. RNA was extracted with the RNeasy kit and 0.5 to 1 ug was reverse transcribed using random hexamers. TCR beta CDR3 regions were amplified with the immunoSEQ multiplex PCR assay covering 54 Vbeta and 13 Jbeta segments. PCR amplification bias was corrected using a synthetic template baseline for primer optimization and computational correction. The authors' pipeline ran thus. Reads were annotated to V, D and J genes according to IMGT and were analyzed with immunoSEQ Analyzer, with only productive sequences retained. Clonality was computed as one minus Shannon entropy normalized by log2 of the number of productive unique sequences. For each patient and control, public and private clones were evaluated among the 100 most prevalent clones. Clones were defined as Susac-specific if absent from the healthy and MS cohorts, from 900 to 1,200 published viral clones and from other ImmuneACCESS disease sequences. The public reads were reanalyzed by TCRdb: fastp trimming at Q25, MiXCR alignment, in-frame beta chains only. Each entry is one CDR3 protein sequence, shown with its most common DNA and genes. In this record, the V and J calls reflect TCRdb's handling and not the investigators' own analysis. The sample table holds about 24,000 distinct CDR3 sequences, of which 90% to 95% were seen once. The ten largest clones take up 0.63% of the sample.

High-throughput TCR beta sequencing profiled peripheral blood CD8+ and CD4+ T cells from healthy donors, Susac syndrome patients and multiple sclerosis patients. Recently defined diagnostic criteria for definite or probable disease were met by the Susac syndrome patients. Bulk CD8+ and CD4+ T cells were purified magnetically by negative isolation, whereas CD8+ TEMRA cells were enriched by FACS. Blood was drawn into EDTA tubes, processed within 24 hours, and PBMCs were isolated by density gradient centrifugation. PBMCs intended for TCR sequencing were frozen in liquid nitrogen and were later thawed in a 37 degrees C water bath. Purity of sorted or isolated CD4+, CD8+ and CD8+ TEMRA cells was at least 90%. This sample is part of a study of CD8 T cells in Susac syndrome (dated by TCRdb to between 2018 and 2021). At the level of the whole study: Of the Susac syndrome patients who were sequenced, 8 or 9 were in clinical remission while about six had clinically active disease. Repertoire sequencing was used to test whether CD8+ T cell activation and differentiation in Susac syndrome was antigen driven. The study compared CD8+ T cell repertoire clonality among about a dozen healthy donors, approximately 14 Susac syndrome patients and some 16 multiple sclerosis patients. At blood withdrawal, Susac syndrome patients were either therapy-naive, taking corticosteroids (in some cases with IVIg as well), or taking IVIg alone.

Beyond this particular receptor, the publication reports: Sixteen Susac-specific public clones were identified in the total CD8+ repertoire, and a few Susac-specific public clones were identified in the CD8+ TEMRA repertoire. The TCR sequencing and HLA analysis was acknowledged to have included a relatively small number of individuals. CD8+ repertoires in Susac syndrome showed clonal expansion, which was highest in CD8+ TEMRA cells and was greater in clinically active patients than in remitting patients.

The clonotype originates from a human donor with Susac syndrome. The sequenced sample consisted of CD8+ T cells from PBMCs. The receptor chain draws on TRBV9 and TRBJ2-2; 9 middle bases align to TRBD1. The sequenced DNA is TGTGCCAGCAGTTACCAGGGACAGGGAGTCGGGGAGCTGTTTTTT. Its translation reads: CASSYQGQGVGELFF.